This T cell receptor (beta chain) was identified in a study of regulatory T cells in long-lasting Graves disease. Building the TCR beta libraries relied on iRepertoire HTBI primers, and CDR3 regions underwent Arm-PCR. TCRdb processed the multiplex PCR reads anew with MiXCR; each CDR3 protein has one entry. This sample yields roughly 500,000 distinct CDR3 sequences, of which around an eighth are seen a single time; 8.5% to 10% belongs to the top ten. This clonotype was counted at least ten times. Per the germline V gene, CDR1 is DFQATT and CDR2 is SNEGSKA (reference sequence). The CDR3 is 14 amino acids. The ends were cut back, 0 bases at V and 2 bases at J, with 9 bases in the middle. Specified time point: newly diagnosed GD, antithyroid drugs for less than 3 months. PBMCs were the source of the RNA used for TCR sequencing. In addition, the sample was reused for a study of T cells in Graves' hyperthyroidism and ophthalmopathy.

The source material was peripheral blood mononuclear cells (PBMCs), sampled at new diagnosis, from a patient treated with antithyroid drugs. The V gene is TRBV20-1, the J gene TRBJ2-3, with D perhaps TRBD2 (5 bases). The TCR originated in a man younger than 40 with Graves disease. The CDR3 is CSARESEATDTQYF. The DNA for the CDR3 is TGCAGTGCTAGAGAATCGGAGGCCACAGATACGCAGTATTTT.